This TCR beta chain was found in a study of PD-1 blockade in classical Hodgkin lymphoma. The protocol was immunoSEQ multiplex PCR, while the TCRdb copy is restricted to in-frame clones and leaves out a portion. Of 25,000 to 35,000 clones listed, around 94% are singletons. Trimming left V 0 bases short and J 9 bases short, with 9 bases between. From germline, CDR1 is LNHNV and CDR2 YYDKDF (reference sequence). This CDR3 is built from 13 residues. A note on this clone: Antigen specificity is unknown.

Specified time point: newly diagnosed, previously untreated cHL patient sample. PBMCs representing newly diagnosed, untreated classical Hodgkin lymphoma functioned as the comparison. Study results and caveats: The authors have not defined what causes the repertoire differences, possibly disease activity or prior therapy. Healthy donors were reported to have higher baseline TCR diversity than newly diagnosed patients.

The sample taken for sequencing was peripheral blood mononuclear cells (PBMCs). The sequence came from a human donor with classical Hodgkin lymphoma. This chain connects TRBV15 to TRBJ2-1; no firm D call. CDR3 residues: CATSRDSWTEQFF. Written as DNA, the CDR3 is TGTGCCACCAGCAGAGATTCATGGACTGAGCAGTTCTTC.